This TCR beta chain is drawn from a study of blood T cell repertoires in COVID-19. Study-level information: Sites across the United States, Italy and Spain contributed samples from acute and convalescent COVID-19. Sources were T cells, B-cell-depleted T cells, or PBMCs; the material itself was cDNA or gDNA.

The V gene lost 0 bases and the J gene lost 5 bases, with 12 bases spanning the gap. Germline assignment: CDR1 SGDLS and CDR2 YYNGEE. The CDR3 is made up of 15 amino acids. This clone has at least ten counts. Using immunoSEQ multiplex PCR, the repertoire was profiled, and TCRdb retains in-frame clones only, with some absent. Of some 220,000 clones listed, approximately 83% are singletons. The J gene is TRBJ2-1, the V gene TRBV9; tentatively, D is TRBD2 (5 bases). What was sequenced was peripheral blood. This TCR was recovered from a human donor in a cohort sampled during active COVID-19. The CDR3 nucleotides read TGTGCCAGCAGCGTAGAAGTTGGACTCCACAATGAGCAGTTCTTC. This encodes CASSVEVGLHNEQFF.